This T cell receptor (beta chain) was documented in a study of T cell responses to AZD1222 COVID-19 vaccine. General observations from the study: Two AZD1222 doses significantly raised spike-specific TCR breadth and depth over controls. The repertoires were collected only after the peak T cell response. Regions 160-218 and 743-854 dominated among vaccine-associated CD4 TCRs spanning spike. Epitopes outside B.1.351 and B.1.1.7 mutated regions reportedly drew nearly half of spike TCRs.

About this clone itself: As yet, its antigen is unknown.

CDR1 SGDLS and CDR2 YYNGEE come from the germline V gene. J was trimmed by 4 bases and V by 0 bases; bases with no gene match: 6. The CDR3 is 15 amino acids. Method: immunoSEQ multiplex PCR; TCRdb's copy keeps in-frame clones and lacks some. The repertoire holds fewer than 200,000 clones, with about 91% as singletons. The receptor's source is an adult who received the AZD1222 COVID-19 vaccine. The sample consisted of peripheral blood, taken 28 days after the second AZD1222 dose. J is TRBJ2-5 and V is TRBV9; 7 bases agree with TRBD2. The CDR3, as DNA: TGTGCCAGCAGCGTAGGGGGAGGGATTGGAGAGACCCAGTACTTC. Protein sequence: CASSVGGGIGETQYF.